This is a list of T cell receptor beta chains from one sample in a study of human T cells and chemical hapten exposure. From the RACE reads, TCRdb called clonotypes with MiXCR, one entry per CDR3 protein. The repertoire includes 200,000 to 300,000 distinct CDR3 sequences, around 9.3% of them detected once, and over 2% sits in the top ten. Here the sequenced sample was whole blood, taken in connection with sensitization to the hapten diphenylcyclopropenone (DPC). The receptors shown here come from a woman in her 40s with alopecia areata. Some clones in this sample may be carry-over from other donors' samples. Both conserved end residues are part of each CDR3. Each record gives: clone size, V gene, J gene, D gene, CDR3 protein, CDR3 DNA. A D gene is named only where the DNA matches it firmly. For some rows the clone size is stated as once, few or many, or as a class when expanded; others skip it.

clone size: -; V gene: TRBV2; J gene: TRBJ2-2; D gene: -; CDR3 protein: CASKGVTGELFF; CDR3 DNA: TGTGCCAGCAAGGGTGTCACCGGGGAGCTGTTTTTT
clone size: many; V gene: TRBV4-2; J gene: TRBJ2-7; D gene: TRBD2; CDR3 protein: CASGATSGSYEQYF; CDR3 DNA: TGTGCCAGCGGCGCCACTAGCGGGAGTTACGAGCAGTACTTC
clone size: many; V gene: TRBV6-1; J gene: TRBJ2-4; D gene: -; CDR3 protein: CASSWTDALENIQYF; CDR3 DNA: TGTGCCAGCAGTTGGACGGACGCCCTGGAAAACATTCAGTACTTC
clone size: many; V gene: TRBV4-2; J gene: TRBJ2-7; D gene: -; CDR3 protein: CASSQERASYEQYF; CDR3 DNA: TGTGCCAGCAGCCAAGAGAGGGCTAGCTACGAGCAGTACTTC
clone size: many; V gene: TRBV20-1; J gene: TRBJ2-7; D gene: -; CDR3 protein: CSARDGAGSSYEQYF; CDR3 DNA: TGCAGTGCTAGAGATGGAGCGGGTTCCTCCTACGAGCAGTACTTC
clone size: -; V gene: TRBV7-9; J gene: TRBJ2-4; D gene: -; CDR3 protein: CASSLDTKNIQYF; CDR3 DNA: TGTGCCAGCAGCTTAGACACCAAAAACATTCAGTACTTC
clone size: few; V gene: TRBV13; J gene: TRBJ1-1; D gene: -; CDR3 protein: CASSHGTPAEAFF; CDR3 DNA: TGTGCCAGCAGCCACGGGACGCCAGCTGAAGCTTTCTTT
clone size: -; V gene: TRBV2; J gene: TRBJ2-7; D gene: TRBD2; CDR3 protein: CASSGPGTSALSYEQYF; CDR3 DNA: TGTGCCAGCAGTGGCCCCGGGACTAGCGCACTCTCCTACGAGCAGTACTTC
clone size: few; V gene: TRBV7-8; J gene: TRBJ2-1; D gene: TRBD2; CDR3 protein: CASSSLLAGEGGQFF; CDR3 DNA: TGTGCCAGCAGCTCCCTGCTAGCGGGAGAGGGCGGGCAGTTCTTC
clone size: once; V gene: TRBV14; J gene: TRBJ2-4; D gene: -; CDR3 protein: CASSLRPGIQYF; CDR3 DNA: TGTGCCAGCAGCCTCCGGCCGGGCATTCAGTACTTC
clone size: many; V gene: TRBV24-1; J gene: TRBJ2-3; D gene: TRBD2; CDR3 protein: CATSALGLADRTDTQYF; CDR3 DNA: TGTGCCACCAGTGCCTTGGGACTAGCGGACCGCACAGATACGCAGTATTTT
clone size: few; V gene: TRBV10-3; J gene: TRBJ2-5; D gene: -; CDR3 protein: CAISGLQETQYF; CDR3 DNA: TGTGCCATCAGTGGACTTCAAGAGACCCAGTACTTC
clone size: few; V gene: TRBV15; J gene: TRBJ1-3; D gene: -; CDR3 protein: CATSRDHTHSGNTIYF; CDR3 DNA: TGTGCCACCAGCAGAGATCATACCCACTCTGGAAACACCATATATTTT
clone size: few; V gene: TRBV30; J gene: TRBJ1-1; D gene: -; CDR3 protein: CAVTDPNTEAFF; CDR3 DNA: TGTGCCGTAACAGATCCGAACACTGAAGCTTTCTTT
clone size: -; V gene: TRBV29-1; J gene: TRBJ2-7; D gene: -; CDR3 protein: CSARGGGYRNLPYEQYF; CDR3 DNA: TGCAGCGCCCGAGGAGGGGGCTACAGGAACCTCCCCTACGAGCAGTACTTC
clone size: -; V gene: TRBV7-3; J gene: TRBJ1-2; D gene: -; CDR3 protein: CASSFAGTGNYGYTF; CDR3 DNA: TGTGCCAGCAGCTTCGCAGGGACTGGGAACTATGGCTACACCTTC
clone size: -; V gene: TRBV7-2; J gene: TRBJ2-3; D gene: -; CDR3 protein: CASSSSLVGTDTQYF; CDR3 DNA: TGTGCCAGCAGCTCCTCCCTAGTTGGGACAGATACGCAGTATTTT
clone size: -; V gene: TRBV28; J gene: TRBJ2-1; D gene: TRBD1; CDR3 protein: CASSTPGTGDIGEQFF; CDR3 DNA: TGTGCCAGCAGTACGCCCGGGACAGGGGATATAGGTGAGCAGTTCTTC
clone size: -; V gene: TRBV27; J gene: TRBJ1-1; D gene: -; CDR3 protein: CASGRGGVIEAFF; CDR3 DNA: TGTGCCAGCGGTCGGGGAGGGGTTATTGAAGCTTTCTTT
clone size: few; V gene: TRBV11-1; J gene: TRBJ2-1; D gene: -; CDR3 protein: CASSSARAEQFF; CDR3 DNA: TGTGCCAGCAGCTCGGCCAGGGCGGAGCAGTTCTTC
clone size: many; V gene: TRBV4-3; J gene: TRBJ2-7; D gene: TRBD2; CDR3 protein: CASSRGLAGVEQYF; CDR3 DNA: TGCGCCAGCAGCCGCGGACTAGCGGGAGTCGAGCAGTACTTC
clone size: -; V gene: TRBV7-9; J gene: TRBJ1-6; D gene: TRBD1; CDR3 protein: CASSLMGTDNSPLHF; CDR3 DNA: TGTGCCAGCAGCTTAATGGGGACAGATAATTCACCCCTCCACTTT
clone size: few; V gene: TRBV2; J gene: TRBJ1-5; D gene: -; CDR3 protein: CASSRAAQPQHF; CDR3 DNA: TGTGCCAGCAGCCGGGCAGCCCAGCCCCAGCATTTT
clone size: few; V gene: TRBV27; J gene: TRBJ1-1; D gene: -; CDR3 protein: CASSRAGLGVDTEAFF; CDR3 DNA: TGTGCCAGCAGTAGGGCAGGGTTAGGTGTGGACACTGAAGCTTTCTTT
clone size: few; V gene: TRBV14; J gene: TRBJ2-3; D gene: -; CDR3 protein: CASSQVRYSGGDTQYF; CDR3 DNA: TGTGCCAGCAGCCAAGTACGCTACTCTGGTGGAGATACGCAGTATTTT
clone size: few; V gene: TRBV5-1; J gene: TRBJ1-1; D gene: TRBD1; CDR3 protein: CASSPGGATNTEAFF; CDR3 DNA: TGCGCCAGCAGCCCAGGGGGCGCGACGAACACTGAAGCTTTCTTT
clone size: -; V gene: TRBV4-2; J gene: TRBJ2-3; D gene: -; CDR3 protein: CASSQALRGPTDTQYF; CDR3 DNA: TGTGCCAGCAGCCAAGCGCTCAGGGGACCCACAGATACGCAGTATTTT
clone size: -; V gene: TRBV7-9; J gene: TRBJ2-7; D gene: -; CDR3 protein: CASSPGLLREQYF; CDR3 DNA: TGTGCCAGCAGCCCGGGACTTCTCCGGGAGCAGTACTTC
clone size: few; V gene: TRBV7-9; J gene: TRBJ1-1; D gene: -; CDR3 protein: CASSLAVVNTEAFF; CDR3 DNA: TGTGCCAGCAGCTTAGCTGTGGTGAACACTGAAGCTTTCTTT